This T cell receptor (beta chain) was obtained from a study of glioma-infiltrating T cells after dendritic cell vaccination. The V and J ends lost 3 bases and 0 bases respectively, with 6 bases between them. Germline CDR1 and CDR2: SGHAT and FQNNGV. There are 14 residues in the CDR3. Clones were read by immunoSEQ multiplex PCR, and TCRdb kept only the in-frame ones, dropping some. Among about 76,000 clones listed, about nine tenths were seen once. Time point denoted: after dendritic cell vaccination, including at tumor progression/relapse. Selection required adequate fresh-frozen tumor tissue plus more than two years' survival data. Blood PBMC samples: pre-vaccination, two weeks post third vaccination, and at tumor progression.

The receptor comes from a human donor with glioblastoma. This chain uses TRBV11-2 with TRBJ2-1; D possibly corresponds to TRBD2 (5 bases). The material was blood, obtained after dendritic cell vaccination. CDR3 amino acids: CASSFGSSYNEQFF. CDR3 DNA: TGTGCCAGCAGCTTTGGGAGCTCCTACAATGAGCAGTTCTTC.